This TCR beta chain was identified in a study of identical twins. Findings and limits, study-wide: Cord blood beta clonotypes that were abundant carried fewer insertions, and memory repertoires showed no such trend. Researchers reported weaker excess twin sharing in beta out-of-frame sequences.

Unique molecular identifiers were present on cDNA, and template switching added a universal primer site. TCRdb ran MiXCR on the 5' RACE reads and lists one entry per CDR3 protein. The profile shows about 720,000 distinct CDR3 sequences, 15% to 20% of them singletons. A word on this clonotype: Its antigen is as yet unknown.

Losses at the gene ends were 4 bases for V and 4 bases for J; bases not matched to a gene: 6. The germline gives CDR1 SQVTM, CDR2 ANQGSEA. This CDR3 is 13 amino acids long. The same data also contributed to another study, on T cells expressing NK-cell markers. In that study: It was from sorted CD3+CD56+NKG2C+, CD3+CD56+NKG2C- and CD3+CD56-NKG2C+ T cells that TCR beta repertoires came.

This TCR was recovered from a woman aged 18-35 years in good health. The rearrangement joins TRBV29-1 to TRBJ1-1, with 7 bases matching TRBD1. Sequenced sample: PBMCs. The CDR3 DNA sequence: TGCAGCGTTGGTCCAGGGGGAATCACTGAAGCTTTCTTT. Its translation: CSVGPGGITEAFF.